This TCR beta chain is drawn from a study of PD-L1 blockade in urothelial cancer. Study at large: Of prior chemotherapy regimens, patients had received between 0 and 3.

Germline CDR1 SEHNR, CDR2 FQNEAQ (reference sequence). The CDR3 totals 17 residues. J gave up 3 bases and V 5 bases, and 16 bases lay outside the gene matches. Measured with immunoSEQ multiplex PCR; TCRdb has only the in-frame clones, and not every one. The sample lists 40,000 to 45,000 clones, approximately 90% seen once, with around an eighth in the top ten. The chain recombines TRBV7-9 with TRBJ2-7, with TRBD2 matching 7 bases. The sequencing used PBMCs, collected around atezolizumab (anti-PD-L1) treatment. The TCR comes from a woman aged 55-69 years with urothelial cancer. The CDR3 DNA is TGTGCCAGCAGCACACCCCTCCTAGCGGCGGAGGACTACGAGCAGTACTTC. It yields the protein CASSTPLLAAEDYEQYF.